A single sample gave rise to the 6 T cell receptor beta chains below, sequenced in a study of cytomegalovirus exposure and HLA in healthy donors listed by TCRdb under 2017. Receptor amplification or capture employed the immunoSEQ multiplex PCR assay. This is the immuneACCESS table as TCRdb keeps it, with only in-frame sequences that have V and J called. A part of the clones is gone; compared with another copy, unresolved V genes explain less than half, and the rest is unexplained. Counted in this sample were about 110,000 clones; approximately 96% of them appeared once. Roughly 0.67% of the sample goes to the ten largest clones. What was sequenced was PBMCs. The receptor set was obtained from a woman aged 18-29 years in good health and CMV-seronegative.

This rearrangement joins TRBV7-8 to TRBJ1-3; 7 bases are shared with TRBD1. The V segment lost 4 bases and the J segment 1 base; nucleotides outside the gene matches: 7. Germline V gives CDR1 SGHVS, CDR2 FQNEAQ. The CDR3 loop spans 16 amino acids. The chain's CDR3 is CASSSYRGESGNTIYF. CDR3 sequence (DNA): TGTGCCAGCAGCTCCTACAGGGGAGAGTCTGGAAACACCATATATTTT.

The chain uses TRBV7-3 and TRBJ1-2; D is possibly TRBD1 (5 bases). The germline gives CDR1 SGHTA, CDR2 FQGTGA. The V and J ends lost 3 bases and 8 bases respectively, with 13 bases between them. The CDR3 is made up of 13 amino acids. Here the CDR3 DNA reads TGTGCCAGCAGCTTGAAAGGGGCGGAAGGCTACACCTTC. It specifies CASSLKGAEGYTF.

The chain links TRBV7-2 to TRBJ2-6, with D possibly being TRBD2 (6 bases). Germline V gene sequence: CDR1 SGHTA, CDR2 FQGNSA. V lost 4 bases and J 1 base, leaving 11 bases between the germline ends. This CDR3 region has 16 residues. CDR3 sequence (DNA): TGTGCCAGCAGCTCTAGGGCGGGGTCTGGGGCCAACGTCCTGACTTTC. Translated, it gives CASSSRAGSGANVLTF.

V and J are TRBV25-1 and TRBJ1-1; D may be TRBD1 (6 bases). The germline CDR1 and CDR2 sequences are MGHDK and SYGVNS. V lost 6 bases, J lost 1 base, and 15 bases lay in between. The CDR3 sequence is 15 residues long. In DNA form, the CDR3 reads TGTGCCAGCAGATTGACAGGACCTCGGAACACTGAAGCTTTCTTT. Protein product: CASRLTGPRNTEAFF.

The chain is built from TRBV19 and TRBJ2-1, with 9 bases matching TRBD1. Looked up from germline, CDR1 is LNHDA and CDR2 is SQIVND (reference sequence). The CDR3 totals 17 residues. After removal of 1 base from V and 0 bases from J, the junction contained 4 bases not matched to a gene. The CDR3 bases are TGTGCCAGTAGTATAGGGTCGGGACAGGGCTCCTACAATGAGCAGTTCTTC. It encodes CASSIGSGQGSYNEQFF.

In DNA, the CDR3 is TGTGCCAGCAAGGGAAAGGGGGTGACTGAAGCTTTCTTT. Translation: CASKGKGVTEAFF. J is TRBJ1-1 and V is TRBV6-1; D may be TRBD1 (6 bases). V dropped 7 bases and J dropped 5 bases, with 14 bases sitting between them. This CDR3 spans 13 amino acids. CDR1 and CDR2 (germline): MNHNS, SASEGT.